The 8 T cell receptor beta chains presented below share a single source sample, sequenced in a study of long-term antiretroviral therapy in people with HIV. This was the immunoSEQ v3.0 assay at survey level. Sequencing used immunoSEQ multiplex PCR; TCRdb keeps in-frame clones, though not all of them. The data hold roughly 25,000 clones, with more than 80% observed a single time. This specimen consisted of unsorted PBMCs, obtained 7.6 years after starting antiretroviral therapy. The origin of the receptors is a middle-aged woman with HIV.

This chain joins TRBV5-1 and TRBJ1-2; unclear D gene. Germline V lookup: CDR1 SGHRS, CDR2 YFSETQ. This CDR3 spans 13 amino acids. V shed 0 bases and J shed 8 bases, with 11 bases lying between them. Here the CDR3 reads CASSLGSGVGYTF. The CDR3 region has the DNA TGCGCCAGCAGCTTGGGAAGTGGCGTAGGCTACACCTTC.

The rearrangement uses TRBV11-2 and TRBJ1-3; D remains ambiguous. Germline values: CDR1 SGHAT, CDR2 FQNNGV. V lost 5 bases, J lost 0 bases, and 8 bases lay in between. The CDR3 runs 14 residues. This CDR3 reads CASSPNPSGNTIYF. The CDR3 nucleotides are TGTGCCAGCAGCCCAAATCCCTCTGGAAACACCATATATTTT.

The genes are TRBV5-1 and TRBJ1-1, with a weak D call TRBD1 (5 bases). Germline loops: CDR1 SGHRS, CDR2 YFSETQ. Deletions cut 0 bases from V and 2 bases from J, with 8 bases between. The CDR3 loop spans 14 amino acids. DNA of the CDR3: TGCGCCAGCAGCTTGGAGGGACCCAACACTGAAGCTTTCTTT. Translation gives CASSLEGPNTEAFF.

The chain has TRBV18 and TRBJ1-2; 8 bases are a match to TRBD1. After removal of 0 bases from V and 0 bases from J, the junction contained 3 bases not matched to a gene. CDR1 is KGHSH and CDR2 is LQKENI in the germline V gene. CDR3 size: 16 residues. CDR3 in DNA: TGTGCCAGCTCACCACCTTCGACAGGGGCTAACTATGGCTACACCTTC. Translating gives CASSPPSTGANYGYTF.

The gene calls are TRBV5-1 and TRBJ1-1; possibly TRBD1 for D (5 bases). This CDR3 is 14 amino acids long. Germline V lookup: CDR1 SGHRS, CDR2 YFSETQ. V was cut by 6 bases and J by 0 bases, with 12 bases left in between. The CDR3 coding sequence is TGCGCCAGCAACGGGGGACCCATGAACACTGAAGCTTTCTTT. Amino acid sequence: CASNGGPMNTEAFF. The complete variable domain, with remaining parts taken from reference TRBV5-1 and TRBJ1-1, reads KAGVTQTPRYLIKTRGQQVTLSCSPISGHRSVSWYQQTPGQGLQFLFEYFSETQRNKGNFPGRFSGRQFSNSRSEMNVSTLELGDSALYLCASNGGPMNTEAFFGQGTRLTVV.

The rearrangement joins TRBV7-9 to TRBJ2-5, with D tentatively TRBD1 (6 bases). The CDR3 contains 14 residues. Deletions cut 5 bases from V and 1 base from J, with 11 bases between. Germline assignment: CDR1 SEHNR and CDR2 FQNEAQ (reference sequence). CDR3 region: CASSPGTLQETQYF. For the CDR3, the DNA is TGTGCCAGCAGCCCCGGGACACTCCAAGAGACCCAGTACTTC.

The chain employs TRBV2 and TRBJ2-5, with unresolved D. The germline V gene encodes CDR1 SNHLY and CDR2 FYNNEI. V was cut by 4 bases and J by 1 base, with 1 base left in between. The CDR3 runs to 11 residues. CDR3 bases: TGTGCCAGCAGTGGCCAAGAGACCCAGTACTTC. This codes for CASSGQETQYF.

This clone turned up a few times. The chain carries TRBV18 and TRBJ2-7; D is tentatively TRBD1 or TRBD2 (6 bases each). CDR1 is KGHSH and CDR2 is LQKENI in the germline V gene. The V and J ends lost 3 bases and 4 bases respectively, with 13 bases between them. The CDR3 totals 14 residues. CDR3 nucleotides: TGTGCCAGCTCACCCCGAGGGGGGACGTACGAGCAGTACTTC. Translation: CASSPRGGTYEQYF.